The clone carrying this T cell receptor (beta chain) was observed a few times. The antigen remains unidentified. The data originate from a study of T cell clonotyping in hematopoietic cell transplantation. Study conclusions and caveats: Pathologically expanded recipient clonotypes increased progressively from day 30 to day 180 as diversity fell. Cells were unsorted, so CD4 and CD8 contributions were not separated. At the given depth, recipient repertoires were over 95% de novo clonotypes.

Clones were read by immunoSEQ multiplex PCR, and TCRdb kept only the in-frame ones, dropping some. This sample has roughly 6,100 clones, with about 32% found just once. The TCR comes from a female patient aged 50-59 years who had an allogeneic stem cell transplant from an unrelated donor, so the T cells may come from the graft donor. Some clones in this sample may be carry-over from other donors' samples. Material: peripheral blood mononuclear cells, obtained 30 days after allogeneic stem cell transplant.

The CDR3 sequence: CASSYSDTPGDTEAFF. CDR3 coding DNA: TGTGCCAGCAGTTACTCGGACACTCCGGGGGACACTGAAGCTTTCTTT. V and J are TRBV6-5 and TRBJ1-1, with D maybe TRBD1 (5 bases). Per the germline V gene, CDR1 is MNHEY and CDR2 is SVGAGI. This CDR3 has 16 residues. V gave up 0 bases and J gave up 3 bases, with 14 bases separating them.